Included here is one T cell receptor beta chain sequence, with context. The record originates from a study of blood T cell repertoires in COVID-19. This CDR3 contains 15 residues. CDR1 MNHNY and CDR2 SVGAGI come from the germline V gene (reference sequence). Trimming cost V 6 bases and J 0 bases, with 15 bases left between them. Produced via immunoSEQ multiplex PCR; TCRdb's table is partial and in-frame only. The repertoire has roughly 250,000 clones, 75% to 90% of them found once; the top ten carry 3.5% to 5.5%. Those enrolled, adults aged roughly 18 to 89 years, came from roughly 23 US areas. The material sequenced was PBMCs or T cells enriched from blood (not recorded which). The chain recombines TRBV6-6 with TRBJ2-7; D is uncertain. The source of this sequence is a young woman who had recovered from COVID-19. The CDR3 reads CASRTLPGVSYEQYF. The CDR3 coding sequence is TGTGCCAGCAGGACCCTCCCCGGAGTCTCCTACGAGCAGTACTTC.